This TCR beta chain was profiled in a study of naive and memory T cell subsets. The beta constant-region primer was an equimolar mix of two oligonucleotides covering TRBC1 and TRBC2. Four rounds of PCR amplified the ligated cDNA using nested alpha and beta constant-region primers plus SP2. TCRdb redid the calling of the UMI-ligation and nested PCR reads with MiXCR, one entry per CDR3 protein. The sample lists tens of thousands of distinct CDR3 sequences; about 11% were seen once. The CDR3 runs to 13 residues. The V end was cut by 4 bases, the J end by 7 bases, with 16 bases between. The germline V gene has CDR1 SQVTM and CDR2 ANQGSEA. CMV status came from CD4+ IFNgamma after overnight CMV lysate stimulation. Four subsets defined by CD45RA and CD27 were sorted after CD3, CD4, CD8 and live/dead staining. Findings of the study overall: Activation and differentiation may alter RNA-based TCR counts. In naive cells, over 95% of TCR sequences were seen only once. A few larger clonotypes appeared in naive repertoires, especially CD8, possibly memory cells re-expressing CD45RA.

This clonotype has at least ten counts. The antigen remains undetermined. The V call is TRBV29-1, the J call TRBJ1-2, with unresolved D. The clonotype originates from a human donor in good health. Material for sequencing was naive CD4+ T cells from blood. DNA for the CDR3: TGCAGCGTTGTCCTTGTGACGACACGTGGCTACACCTTC. This encodes CSVVLVTTRGYTF. The whole variable domain, remainder taken from reference TRBV29-1 and TRBJ1-2, is SAVISQKPSRDICQRGTSLTIQCQVDSQVTMMFWYRQQPGQSLTLIATANQGSEATYESGFVIDKFPISRPNLTFSTLTVSNMSPEDSSIYLCSVVLVTTRGYTFGSGTRLTVV.